A selection of T cell receptor beta chains follows, all from one sample in a study of CD4+ T cells in melanoma. TCRdb's copy holds only in-frame clones and misses some; the assay was immunoSEQ multiplex PCR. This table has 140,000 or so clones, 85% to 95% appearing once. Receptors originate from a human donor with melanoma. CDR3s include the opening cysteine and the closing phenylalanine or tryptophan. D genes are given only for firm matches.

>NA|16|TRBJ2-5|TRBV5-6
CASSLAPRHFQETQYF
>NA|13|TRBJ1-5|TRBV5-1
CASSFDGNQPQHF
>NA|16|TRBJ2-2|TRBV27
CASSLWSDPNTGELFF
>TRBD1|14|TRBJ2-7|TRBV29-1
CSVVGQGSSYEQYF
>TRBD1|14|TRBJ1-2|TRBV30
CAWSSQGASYGYTF
>TRBD1|14|TRBJ1-5|TRBV7-9
CASSLQGGNQPQHF
>NA|14|TRBJ2-7|TRBV7-2
CASSRGRGSYEQYF
>NA|17|TRBJ2-5|TRBV7-9
CASSFSYLTVIQETQYF
>NA|11|TRBJ2-5|TRBV2
CASSLQETQYF
>NA|14|TRBJ1-1|TRBV19
CASSRGDKSPEAFF
>TRBD1|14|TRBJ1-3|TRBV6-6
CASSYGGQQNTIYF
>NA|16|TRBJ2-1|TRBV7-2
CASSQPGGPSYNEQFF
>NA|14|TRBJ1-2|TRBV2
CASTVDRKTYGYTF
>TRBD1|15|TRBJ1-3|TRBV10-3
CAISSTGSSGNTIYF
>NA|13|TRBJ1-4|TRBV11-2
CASSPAINEKLFF
>NA|15|TRBJ1-5|TRBV5-6
CASSLGPPKGQPQHF
>NA|13|TRBJ2-7|TRBV18
CASSPTVSYEQYF
>NA|12|TRBJ2-5|TRBV7-2
CASSEGVGTQYF
>NA|15|TRBJ1-4|TRBV28
CASSFGAGTNEKLFF
>TRBD2|18|TRBJ2-2|TRBV5-1
CASSGLAGGRGNTGELFF
>TRBD1|15|TRBJ1-2|TRBV4-1
CASSRDKTGGNGYTF
>TRBD1|17|TRBJ1-2|TRBV11-2
CASSKVTTGWADYGYTF
>NA|16|TRBJ1-1|TRBV7-8
CASSLPRAGVNTEAFF
>NA|14|TRBJ1-5|TRBV2
CASTEWGGNQPQHF
>NA|16|TRBJ1-1|TRBV7-2
CASSLGGVGRQGEAFF
>NA|13|TRBJ2-7|TRBV7-8
CASSPGGHYEQYF
>NA|14|TRBJ1-2|TRBV19
CAIRGDAANYGYTF
>TRBD1|16|TRBJ1-5|TRBV6-6
CASSPYRDRGNQPQHF
>NA|14|TRBJ2-2|TRBV5-1
CASSLGRDTGELFF
>NA|15|TRBJ2-1|TRBV2
CASRLRGAGSNEQFF
>TRBD2|15|TRBJ2-3|TRBV30
CAWSWLAGAQGGQYF
>NA|15|TRBJ2-2|TRBV9
CASSVGGQYPGELFF
>NA|15|TRBJ1-4|TRBV5-4
CASSLGGGKVEKLFF
>NA|14|TRBJ2-7|TRBV5-4
CASSLDWKSYEQYF
>NA|15|TRBJ1-1|TRBV18
CASSLSRGENTEAFF
>NA|14|TRBJ1-2|TRBV5-1
CASSPALPLYGYTF
>NA|14|TRBJ2-1|TRBV7-8
CASRSGTLTNEQFF
>NA|16|TRBJ2-5|TRBV4-1
CASSSPGLRDQETQYF
>NA|15|TRBJ2-5|TRBV25-1
CASSDTTGYQETQYF
>TRBD1|15|TRBJ1-4|TRBV5-1
CASSSTGGLSEKLFF
>NA|15|TRBJ1-1|TRBV7-2
CASSLNGAGGTEAFF
>NA|14|TRBJ1-2|TRBV19
CASEQGRTNYGYTF
>NA|16|TRBJ2-5|TRBV5-1
CASSPGTLTSQETQYF
>TRBD1|15|TRBJ1-3|TRBV14
CASSQRTGAGNTIYF
>NA|11|TRBJ2-1|TRBV5-1
CASSVGDEQFF
>NA|14|TRBJ1-1|TRBV2
CASSVQHLNTEAFF
>NA|15|TRBJ2-2|TRBV11-2
CASSLVKGTGGELFF
>NA|14|TRBJ2-3|TRBV5-1
CASSSLGSTDTQYF
>NA|14|TRBJ2-5|TRBV9
CASSPYGGGETQYF
>NA|12|TRBJ2-5|TRBV14
CASSRIQETQYF
>NA|12|TRBJ1-1|TRBV5-1
CASSPPGVEAFF
>NA|14|TRBJ2-2|TRBV6-5
CASSYGAGTGELFF
>NA|13|TRBJ1-2|TRBV25-1
CASSRETPAGYTF
>TRBD1|14|TRBJ1-2|TRBV19
CASSIQGVGNGYTF